Sequencing of this T cell receptor beta chain was carried out in a study of spatial heterogeneity in lung cancer (dated by TCRdb to the late 2010s). Regarding the study in general: Beta-chain transcripts were consistently detected in greater numbers than alpha-chain transcripts, which likely reflects a higher abundance of beta-chain transcripts. In the raw uncorrected reads, each unique combination of TCR and UMI appeared more than ten times on average. The study quantitatively compared TCR alpha and beta repertoires across multiple tumor regions, matched nontumor lung and blood in non-small cell lung cancer. TCR repertoire features were related to nonsynonymous mutation counts determined by whole-exome sequencing of tumor tissue. At surgery, hundreds of tumor regions, some 61 matched nontumor lung samples and about 56 PBMC samples were TCR-sequenced for both alpha and beta chains.

Library preparation was by 5' RACE. Instrument on record: NextSeq 500. The TCR library protocol attached a unique molecular identifier to each TCR cDNA molecule to allow correction of PCR and sequencing errors. Turning to the authors' computational methods: TCR identification, UMI-based error correction and CDR3 extraction were performed with Decombinator tools. Expanded TCRs were defined as those above a frequency of 2 per 1,000, corresponding to the top 1% of the tumor frequency distribution. Renyi diversity was calculated using the R vegan package after each repertoire was subsampled 100 times to 5,000 TCRs. To build CDR3 similarity networks, amino acid triplet string-kernel similarity was used, and CDR3s were connected when their pairwise similarity was above 0.82. Through fastp at Q25 and MiXCR, TCRdb rebuilt clones from the public reads, retaining in-frame beta chains. Each CDR3 protein gets just one entry, which takes the most common genes and DNA from the rows behind it. TCRdb, not the authors, supplied the V and J calls. This sample gives some 39,000 distinct CDR3 sequences in total; approximately 7% of them show up just once. In total, the top ten clones hold about 40% of the sample.

Broad study findings and their caveats: Ubiquitous expanded tumor TCRs showed up in blood more often at tumor resection than at routine follow-up. Additional single-cell paired TCR alpha and beta sequencing was considered necessary to confirm, at a functional level, the hypothesis that regional TCRs recognize regional mutations.

For CDR1 and CDR2, the germline V gene lists MNHEY and SVGAGI. The CDR3 spans 14 residues, from the cysteine through the phenylalanine. Only the CDR3 portion is preserved as DNA: 42 bases, with reading frame beginning at the first base. V is cut by 0 bases and J by 3 bases, and the space between the germline ends is 9 bases. The time point label corresponds to: sample taken at primary tumor resection. TCR sequencing used whole RNA extracted from tumor and nontumor lung tissue, or from cryopreserved PBMC samples, without cell sorting. Samples were obtained from approximately 72 patients with early-stage, untreated non-small cell lung cancer from the lung TRACERx cohort. Only patients for whom sufficient RNA was available from at least two tumor regions were selected for TCR sequencing. This clonotype was detected many times. Its specific antigen is unknown. The input lacks base qualities; no much larger clone sits a single base away.

This material consisted of PBMCs, taken at surgery. The rearrangement joined TRBV6-5 to TRBJ2-7; the D gene is perhaps TRBD2, on 6 matching bases. The origin of this receptor is a female donor with early-stage non-small cell lung cancer. At the DNA level, the sequence is TGTGCCAGCAGTTACTCGCCGGGGGTCTACGAGCAGTACTTC. Its translation reads: CASSYSPGVYEQYF.